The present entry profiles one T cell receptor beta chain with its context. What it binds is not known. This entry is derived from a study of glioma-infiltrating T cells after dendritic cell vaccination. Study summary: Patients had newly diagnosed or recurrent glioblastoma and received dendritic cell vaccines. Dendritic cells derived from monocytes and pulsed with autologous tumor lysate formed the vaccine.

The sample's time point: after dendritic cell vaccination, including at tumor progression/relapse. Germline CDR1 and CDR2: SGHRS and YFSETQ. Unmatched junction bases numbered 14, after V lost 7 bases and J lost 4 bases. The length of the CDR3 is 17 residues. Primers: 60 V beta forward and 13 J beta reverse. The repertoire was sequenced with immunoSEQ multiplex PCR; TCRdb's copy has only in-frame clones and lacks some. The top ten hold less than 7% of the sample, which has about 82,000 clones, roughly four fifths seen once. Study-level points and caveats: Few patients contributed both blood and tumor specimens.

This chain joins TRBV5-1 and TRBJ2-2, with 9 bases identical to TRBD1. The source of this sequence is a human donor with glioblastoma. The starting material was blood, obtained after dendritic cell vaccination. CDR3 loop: CASSPGVQGALTGELFF. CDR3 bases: TGCGCCAGCTCTCCCGGTGTACAGGGGGCTCTCACCGGGGAGCTGTTTTTT.